A selection of T cell receptor beta chains follows, all from one sample in a study of blood T cell repertoires in COVID-19. This table comes from immunoSEQ multiplex PCR, and its TCRdb copy is limited to in-frame clones, with some not included. Of fewer than 200,000 clones listed, about 74% are singletons. Sequencing was performed on peripheral blood. The receptors shown here come from an elderly woman with acute or convalescent COVID-19. CDR3s include the opening cysteine and the closing phenylalanine or tryptophan. The D gene is left open where the match is weak. The size entry is marked missing in some rows and otherwise reads once, few, many or a size class.

j_call v_call clone_size d_call cdr3_aa cdr3_nt
TRBJ1-1 TRBV6-5 NA NA CASRLSTENTEAFF TGTGCCAGCCGTCTCTCGACAGAGAACACTGAAGCTTTCTTT
TRBJ2-3 TRBV2 NA TRBD2 CASSEAGVLGDTQYF TGTGCCAGCAGTGAGGCGGGAGTCCTGGGGGATACGCAGTATTTT
TRBJ1-5 TRBV18 NA NA CASSPTGPGNQPQHF TGTGCCAGCTCACCAACTGGGCCCGGCAATCAGCCCCAGCATTTT
TRBJ2-7 TRBV13 few NA CASNGVVHEQYF TGTGCCAGCAACGGGGTAGTCCACGAGCAGTACTTC
TRBJ2-1 TRBV19 NA TRBD2 CASSIPFSGRAPDNEQFF TGTGCCAGTAGTATCCCTTTTAGCGGGAGGGCCCCGGACAATGAGCAGTTCTTC
TRBJ2-1 TRBV4-3 few NA CASSQDRGSYNEQFF TGCGCCAGCAGCCAAGATCGGGGGTCCTACAATGAGCAGTTCTTC
TRBJ1-5 TRBV28 NA TRBD1 CASSYRGSNQPQHF TGTGCCAGCAGTTACAGGGGCAGCAATCAGCCCCAGCATTTT
TRBJ1-4 TRBV7-9 few TRBD1 CASSAGQSNEKLFF TGTGCCAGCAGCGCGGGACAGTCTAATGAAAAACTGTTTTTT
TRBJ2-1 TRBV5-1 NA TRBD2 CASRVTSGIRSSYNEQFF TGCGCCAGCCGTGTGACTAGCGGTATAAGGAGCTCCTACAATGAGCAGTTCTTC
TRBJ2-3 TRBV11-2 few NA CASSPSGYTDTQYF TGTGCCAGCAGCCCGAGCGGATACACAGATACGCAGTATTTT
TRBJ1-5 TRBV10-3 NA NA CAISSGERDQPQHF TGTGCCATCAGTTCCGGGGAACGAGATCAGCCCCAGCATTTT
TRBJ2-7 TRBV20-1 NA NA CSASRIAVDEQYF TGCAGTGCTAGTAGAATAGCTGTCGACGAGCAGTACTTC
TRBJ1-6 TRBV18 NA TRBD1 CASSPAPGQGWNSPLHF TGTGCCAGCTCACCTGCCCCGGGACAGGGTTGGAATTCACCCCTCCACTTT
TRBJ2-3 TRBV6-1 NA NA CASSEGSAPDTQYF TGTGCCAGCAGTGAAGGGAGTGCCCCAGATACGCAGTATTTT
TRBJ1-1 TRBV28 once NA CASFGHLNTEAFF TGTGCCAGCTTCGGTCACCTGAACACTGAAGCTTTCTTT
TRBJ2-4 TRBV5-1 few NA CASSWTVSKNIQYF TGCGCCAGCAGCTGGACAGTGTCCAAAAACATTCAGTACTTC
TRBJ2-5 TRBV6-5 NA NA CASATGQQETQYF TGTGCCAGCGCGACCGGACAGCAAGAGACCCAGTACTTC
TRBJ2-3 TRBV28 NA NA CASSLLQGGIRTDTQYF TGTGCCAGCAGTTTACTCCAGGGGGGAATCCGCACAGATACGCAGTATTTT
TRBJ2-3 TRBV7-3 NA NA CASSLTISPGTDTQYF TGTGCCAGCAGCTTGACAATCTCCCCGGGGACAGATACGCAGTATTTT
TRBJ1-2 TRBV19 NA NA CASSTRQDYGYTF TGTGCCAGTAGTACTCGACAGGACTATGGCTACACCTTC
TRBJ2-5 TRBV7-2 NA NA CASSPGLGGETQYF TGTGCCAGCAGCCCAGGACTTGGGGGGGAGACCCAGTACTTC
TRBJ2-5 TRBV10-3 NA TRBD1 CAISEATGIETQYF TGTGCCATCAGTGAGGCGACAGGGATAGAGACCCAGTACTTC
TRBJ1-6 TRBV7-8 NA NA CASSSGTSNNSPLHF TGTGCCAGCAGCTCCGGGACATCCAATAATTCACCCCTCCACTTT
TRBJ2-1 TRBV29-1 few NA CSVESVVAYNEQFF TGCAGCGTTGAATCCGTAGTAGCTTACAATGAGCAGTTCTTC
TRBJ2-3 TRBV5-4 NA NA CASSLDPAEGTDTQYF TGTGCCAGCAGCTTAGACCCGGCCGAGGGCACAGATACGCAGTATTTT
TRBJ2-7 TRBV27 NA TRBD1 CASSFGTGLWGEQYF TGTGCCAGCAGTTTCGGGACAGGGCTTTGGGGGGAGCAGTACTTC
TRBJ2-7 TRBV10-3 NA NA CAISETGSYEQYF TGTGCCATCAGCGAGACTGGCTCCTACGAGCAGTACTTC
TRBJ1-3 TRBV7-8 NA NA CASSLRTMTGSGNTIYF TGTGCCAGCAGCTTGAGGACCATGACAGGCTCTGGAAACACCATATATTTT
TRBJ1-1 TRBV7-2 NA NA CASSLTPGLTEAFF TGTGCCAGCAGCTTAACCCCAGGGTTGACTGAAGCTTTCTTT
TRBJ2-2 TRBV9 NA TRBD2 CASSVEAGVGTGELFF TGTGCCAGCAGCGTAGAGGCGGGAGTGGGGACCGGGGAGCTGTTTTTT
TRBJ1-2 TRBV10-3 NA TRBD1 CAISESGTDYGYTF TGTGCCATCAGTGAGTCGGGGACAGATTATGGCTACACCTTC
TRBJ1-2 TRBV7-2 NA NA CASSLEGGGAYGYTF TGTGCCAGCAGCTTAGAGGGTGGCGGGGCCTATGGCTACACCTTC
TRBJ1-2 TRBV2 NA NA CASSLERWGYTF TGTGCCAGCAGTTTGGAGAGGTGGGGCTACACCTTC
TRBJ1-1 TRBV12-3/TRBV12-4 NA TRBD1 CASTPNRGREAFF TGTGCCAGCACCCCTAACAGGGGTCGTGAAGCTTTCTTT
TRBJ1-4 TRBV29-1 NA NA CSAPGPSGEKLFF TGCAGCGCCCCCGGGCCCAGCGGGGAAAAACTGTTTTTT
TRBJ2-5 TRBV2 NA NA CASERDRQETQYF TGTGCCAGCGAAAGAGACAGACAAGAGACCCAGTACTTC
TRBJ2-1 TRBV7-9 NA TRBD2 CASRDGTSGSGEQFF TGTGCCAGCAGAGACGGGACTAGCGGGAGTGGTGAGCAGTTCTTC
TRBJ2-1 TRBV19 NA NA CASNRQVSSNEQFF TGTGCCAGTAACCGACAGGTTAGCTCAAATGAGCAGTTCTTC
TRBJ1-5 TRBV10-3 NA NA CAISAEDQPQHF TGTGCCATCAGTGCGGAGGATCAGCCCCAGCATTTT
TRBJ2-3 TRBV7-9 NA NA CASSFVSGAHDTQYF TGTGCCAGCAGCTTTGTCAGCGGAGCACACGATACGCAGTATTTT
TRBJ1-1 TRBV7-8 NA TRBD1 CASSVQGRSNTEAFF TGTGCCAGCAGCGTACAGGGGAGAAGCAACACTGAAGCTTTCTTT
TRBJ1-4 TRBV28 NA NA CASSANQGKLFF TGTGCCAGCAGTGCCAATCAGGGAAAACTGTTTTTT
TRBJ2-3 TRBV30 NA NA CAWRAPATDTQYF TGTGCCTGGAGGGCACCCGCCACAGATACGCAGTATTTT
TRBJ2-1 TRBV5-1 NA TRBD1 CASSLTGDEQFF TGCGCCAGCAGCTTGACAGGGGATGAGCAGTTCTTC
TRBJ1-2 TRBV4-3 NA NA CASSQENYNYGYTF TGCGCCAGCAGCCAAGAAAACTATAACTATGGCTACACCTTC
TRBJ2-3 TRBV7-3 NA NA CASSLRPTDTQYF TGTGCCAGCAGCCTCCGTCCCACAGATACGCAGTATTTT
TRBJ2-5 TRBV13 NA TRBD2 CASSPGLAEQETQYF TGTGCCAGCAGCCCCGGACTAGCGGAGCAAGAGACCCAGTACTTC
TRBJ1-1 TRBV24-1 NA NA CATRGPNTEAFF TGTGCCACCAGGGGCCCGAACACTGAAGCTTTCTTT
TRBJ2-7 TRBV24-1 NA NA CATSDPTSYEQYF TGTGCCACCAGTGACCCTACTAGCTACGAGCAGTACTTC
TRBJ1-2 TRBV6-2/TRBV6-3 NA TRBD1 CASSYRDSNYGYTF TGTGCCAGCAGTTACCGGGACAGTAACTATGGCTACACCTTC
TRBJ2-7 TRBV4-1 NA TRBD1 CASSQQGQGLYEQYF TGCGCCAGCAGCCAACAGGGACAGGGCCTCTACGAGCAGTACTTC